The TCR beta chain described here comes from a study of cytomegalovirus exposure and HLA in healthy donors. Study-wide points: The majority of TCR sequences were rare, yet some public TCRs appeared in many donors. The authors considered a cluster of highly shared sequence variants likely to be a sequencing artifact.

Regarding this clone: As yet, its antigen is unknown.

The PCR made use of 60 Vbeta and 13 Jbeta primers. TCRdb's copy holds only in-frame clones and misses some; the assay was immunoSEQ multiplex PCR. Of almost 90,000 clones detected, around 85% appear once; the ten largest clones hold 7% to 8.5%. The CDR3 sequence is 12 residues long. Germline values: CDR1 SGHRS, CDR2 YFSETQ. Trimming took 4 bases from V and 5 from J, leaving 10 bases between them. The V gene is TRBV5-1, the J gene TRBJ2-7; D gene unclear. The source material was PBMCs. The sequence was obtained from a man aged 35 to 55 in good health and CMV-seropositive. In nucleotides, the CDR3 is TGCGCCAGCAGCGTACACCCCGACGAGCAGTACTTC. This translates into CASSVHPDEQYF.